This T cell receptor beta chain was captured by sequencing in a study of T cells in localized non-small cell lung cancer. Libraries were prepared by immunoSEQ multiplex PCR; TCRdb keeps only in-frame clonotypes and omits some of them. Of 35,000 or so clones listed, around nine tenths are singletons. As to this clone: What it binds is unknown.

Study results and caveats: Sequence data derive from only one tumor region, so heterogeneity remains possible. Those with higher blood T cell density had longer overall survival.

The CDR3 has 15 residues. Germline V gene sequence: CDR1 LNHNV, CDR2 YYDKDF (reference sequence). Trimming took off 0 bases at V and 5 bases at J, with 11 bases between the two ends. J is TRBJ2-1 and V is TRBV15, with D possibly being TRBD1 (6 bases). Sample: peripheral blood, taken before any cancer treatment. The sequence came from a woman aged 35-70 years with stage I lung adenocarcinoma. Written as DNA, the CDR3 is TGTGCCACCAGCAGAGATCGGGCAGGGGACAATGAGCAGTTCTTC. This encodes CATSRDRAGDNEQFF. The full variable domain, completed using reference TRBV15 and TRBJ2-1, is DAMVIQNPRYQVTQFGKPVTLSCSQTLNHNVMYWYQQKSSQAPKLLFHYYDKDFNNEADTPDNFQSRRPNTSFCFLDIRSPGLGDTAMYLCATSRDRAGDNEQFFGPGTRLTVL.